The T cell receptor (beta chain) under discussion was sequenced for a study of CD4 T cells in relation to SARS-CoV-2 and coronaviruses. The study's findings and limits: No crossreactivity against non-spike viral proteins was tested here. No donor gave both pre-pandemic and post-infection samples.

This table comes from immunoSEQ multiplex PCR, and its TCRdb copy is limited to in-frame clones, with some not included. This table holds around 37,000 clones, approximately 85% found once. The CDR3 is 14 residues long. The junction had 7 bases not matched to a gene; V was cut back by 9 bases and J by 3 bases. The germline V gene encodes CDR1 KGHDR and CDR2 SFDVKD. This clone was picked up one time. Its target is unknown. Sequencing used memory CD4+ T cells from PBMCs. V gene TRBV24-1 combines with J gene TRBJ2-1; 7 nucleotides agree with TRBD2. The clonotype was recovered from an adult with COVID-19. The DNA of the CDR3 is TGTGCCACCCAATCGACTAGCCGCTACAATGAGCAGTTCTTC. Amino acids: CATQSTSRYNEQFF.